The present T cell receptor (beta chain) was sequenced within a study of tumor-infiltrating lymphocytes in primary liver carcinoma. Turning to the study itself: The patients included men and women who were aged 30 to 69 years. Study results and limitations: Tumor tissue displayed a significantly greater top-250-clone fraction than blood (p = 0.039). It was tumor-adjacent and tumor-blood pairs that overlapped less than tumor region pairs did.

Germline DNA was also extracted, with blood RNA taken from unsorted whole blood. With regard to this clonotype: The antigen remains unidentified. The CDR3 carries no conserved terminal phenylalanine or tryptophan, so it likely arises from a read error.

CDR3 size: 17 residues. Per germline, CDR1 SGHAT and CDR2 FQNNGV. Trimming took 1 base from V and 5 from J; bases not matched to a gene: 8. TCR beta cDNA was reverse-transcribed from around 0.55 ug of total RNA. The reaction used a constant-region primer and ProtoScript II reverse transcriptase. TCR beta libraries came from three nested multiplex PCR rounds using slightly modified ARM-PCR. The first two PCR rounds, approximately 10 cycles each, used TRBV1-TRBV30 forward primers and a C-beta reverse primer. One entry per CDR3 protein results from TCRdb running MiXCR on the multiplex PCR reads. The sample has about 320,000 distinct CDR3 sequences, about 60% seen once.

V usage is TRBV11-2 and J usage is TRBJ1-6; 7 bases match TRBD1. Input material: peripheral blood. The TCR originated in a man aged 40-50 years with primary liver carcinoma and hepatitis B virus infection. CDR3 region: CASSLAQGTANNSPLHL. DNA of the CDR3: TGTGCCAGCAGCTTAGCTCAAGGGACAGCCAATAATTCACCCCTCCACTTG.